The 7 T cell receptor beta chains below come from one sample, sequenced in a study of spatial heterogeneity in lung cancer. The time point is: sample taken at primary tumor resection. A single record per CDR3 protein comes from TCRdb applying MiXCR to the 5' RACE reads. The repertoire holds some 18,000 distinct CDR3 sequences, around 8% seen once, with around 23% in the top ten. Study-wide results and limits: Intratumoral expanded alpha and beta TCR counts were found to track tumor mutation counts.

Their recognized antigens are unknown. The input for sequencing was lung tumor tissue, taken at surgery. The receptors shown here come from a male donor with early-stage non-small cell lung cancer.

This clonotype was picked up many times. The chain employs TRBV11-2 and TRBJ1-3; 9 bases line up with TRBD1. Trimming cost V 5 bases and J 2 bases; bases outside gene matches: 4. Germline CDR1 is SGHAT and CDR2 is FQNNGV. The length of the CDR3 is 15 residues. The CDR3 DNA follows: TGTGCCAGCAGCCAGACAGGGGGTACTGGAAACACCATATATTTT. As protein: CASSQTGGTGNTIYF.

This clonotype showed up many times. V and J are TRBV3-1 and TRBJ2-5, with D maybe TRBD2 (6 bases). The CDR3 consists of 12 residues. V was shortened by 6 bases and J by 4 bases, with 9 bases between the two germline ends. The V gene's germline CDR1 is LGHDT and CDR2 YNNKEL (reference sequence). The DNA for the CDR3 is TGTGCCAGCAGTCGACTAGGAGAGACCCAGTACTTC. As protein: CASSRLGETQYF.

This clonotype occurred a few times. The chain has TRBV30 and TRBJ1-5; D may be TRBD1 (6 bases). Germline V gives CDR1 GTSNPN, CDR2 SVGIG (reference sequence). The V end lost 0 bases, the J end lost 2 bases, and 11 bases lay between the germline ends. The CDR3 is 15 amino acids. CDR3 in DNA: TGTGCCTGGAGTGTTTTAGGGGGACGCAATCAGCCCCAGCATTTT. Protein product: CAWSVLGGRNQPQHF.

By frequency in the sample, this clonotype is medium-sized. The V gene is TRBV18, the J gene TRBJ1-4; 8 bases match TRBD1. This CDR3 has 15 residues. The J segment lost 7 bases and the V segment lost 4 bases, leaving 8 bases of the junction unmatched. Germline V gene data show CDR1 as KGHSH and CDR2 as LQKENI. The CDR3 sequence: CASSQSQGVAEKLFF. In nucleotides, the CDR3 is TGTGCCAGCTCACAGTCACAGGGGGTCGCTGAAAAACTGTTTTTT.

This clonotype came up many times. The V call is TRBV28, the J call TRBJ2-2; the D gene could be TRBD1 or TRBD2 (5 bases each). The CDR3 sequence is 13 residues long. Germline CDR1 reads MDHEN; CDR2 reads SYDVKM. The V gene lost 5 bases and the J gene lost 5 bases, with 9 bases spanning the gap. DNA of the CDR3: TGTGCCAGCAGTCGAGGGGTGACCGGGGAGCTGTTTTTT. Protein product: CASSRGVTGELFF.

This clonotype was found many times. The chain links TRBV11-2 to TRBJ1-3, with TRBD1 matching 7 bases. The ends lost 5 bases at V and 2 bases at J; junction bases unmatched: 3. This CDR3 contains 14 residues. CDR1 and CDR2 (germline): SGHAT, FQNNGV. The CDR3: CASSPGQPGNTIYF. In DNA, the CDR3 is TGTGCCAGCAGCCCGGGACAGCCTGGAAACACCATATATTTT.

This clonotype was detected many times. V usage is TRBV9 and J usage is TRBJ1-5; no clear D. This CDR3 contains 14 residues. V lost 3 bases to trimming and J lost 7 bases, with 14 bases between them. Germline loops: CDR1 SGDLS, CDR2 YYNGEE. CDR3 bases: TGTGCCAGCAGCGACCACAGAGGAGGGCAGCCCCAGCATTTT. It translates to CASSDHRGGQPQHF. Full variable domain (outside the CDR3, taken from reference TRBV9 and TRBJ1-5): DSGVTQTPKHLITATGQRVTLRCSPRSGDLSVYWYQQSLDQGLQFLIQYYNGEERAKGNILERFSAQQFPDLHSELNLSSLELGDSALYFCASSDHRGGQPQHFGDGTRLSIL.